This T cell receptor (beta chain) comes out of a study of Tregs in tolerant kidney transplant recipients. The study, taken as a whole, reports: This study did not directly address biological reproducibility. Findings come from small patient numbers and require larger validation.

With V trimmed by 4 bases and J by 3 bases, 5 bases remained unmatched. This CDR3 spans 16 amino acids. Germline CDR1 and CDR2: MNHEY and SVGAGI. Sequenced by immunoSEQ multiplex PCR; TCRdb stores in-frame clones only, minus some. The data hold some 250,000 clones, with approximately 83% observed a single time. With respect to this clone: Its antigen is still unknown.

Thawed PBMCs were FACS-sorted into unstimulated CD4+CD25+CD127- regulatory T cells, CD4+CD25- non-regulatory cells, CD4 and CD8 cells. This chain uses TRBV6-5 with TRBJ2-7; 14 bases map to TRBD2. This receptor was identified in a human donor in good health. Sample: CD4+ T cells from blood. The CDR3 spells CASSSPGLAGGYEQYF. The CDR3, as DNA: TGTGCCAGCAGTTCCCCCGGACTAGCGGGAGGCTACGAGCAGTACTTC.